Detailed here is one TCR beta chain. Its target is not known. This record belongs to a study of T cell repertoires in cytomegalovirus infection. Study information: Public TCR beta signature analysis indicated the presence of both CMV infection and matching HLA type.

Notes on the study in general: HLA-C-restricted CMV clonotypes gave the most frequent clonotype in two of eight donors.

MiXCR was run by TCRdb on the reads, yielding one entry per CDR3 protein. The sample has 550,000 to 700,000 distinct CDR3 sequences; about 40% are singletons. The V and J ends lost 3 bases and 2 bases respectively, with 16 bases between them. Germline CDR1 reads SGHAT; CDR2 reads FQNNGV. There are 16 residues in the CDR3. Sequences were derived from cultured PBMCs, sampled from culture after CMV antigen stimulation. The TCR originated in a human donor in good health (CMV status not recorded). Some clones in this sample may be carry-over from other donors' samples. V and J are TRBV11-2 and TRBJ2-5, with D tentatively TRBD2 (5 bases). CDR3 DNA sequence: TGTGCCAGCAGCTTCGGACTTTCCCGAGGGCAAGAGACCCAGTACTTC. Amino acid sequence: CASSFGLSRGQETQYF.